Listed here are 12 T cell receptor beta chains from one sample, sequenced in a study of shared clonotypes between healthy human individuals. Assay: immunoSEQ multiplex PCR; the TCRdb copy retains only in-frame clones and omits some. The top ten hold over 0.12% of the sample, which has millions of clones, approximately 90% seen once. Specimen: naive CD4+ T cells sorted from blood. Subset of the sample: CD45RA+ positively selected. These receptors were obtained from a man younger than 35 in good health.

The J gene is TRBJ2-7, the V gene TRBV2; 12 bases fit TRBD1. The V gene's germline CDR1 is SNHLY and CDR2 FYNNEI. This CDR3 comprises 16 residues. Germline trimming cut 6 bases from V and 4 bases from J; bases unmatched to any gene: 10. CDR3 amino acids: CASRRDRGLSGYEQYF. CDR3 bases: TGTGCCAGCAGACGGGACAGGGGGCTTTCTGGGTACGAGCAGTACTTC. Combining the CDR3 with reference TRBV2 and TRBJ2-7 gives the whole variable domain EPEVTQTPSHQVTQMGQEVILRCVPISNHLYFYWYRQILGQKVEFLVSFYNNEISEKSEIFDDQFSVERPDGSNFTLKIRSTKLEDSAMYFCASRRDRGLSGYEQYFGPGTRLTVT.

The chain has TRBV6-6 and TRBJ1-1; the match to TRBD1 covers 8 bases. V was clipped by 2 bases and J by 8 bases; unmatched bases: 1. The CDR3 runs to 12 residues. Germline CDR1 and CDR2: MNHNY and SVGAGI (reference sequence). CDR3 protein: CASSYGTGEAFF. CDR3 nucleotides: TGTGCCAGCAGTTACGGGACAGGAGAAGCTTTCTTT.

The V and J genes are TRBV5-4 and TRBJ2-7; 14 nucleotides line up with TRBD2. CDR1 and CDR2 (germline): SGHNT, YYREEE (reference sequence). The CDR3 runs 16 residues. Trimming cost V 4 bases and J 3 bases; bases outside gene matches: 6. CDR3: CASSPGTSGGIYEQYF. CDR3 bases: TGTGCCAGCAGCCCTGGGACTAGCGGGGGTATCTACGAGCAGTACTTC.

The genes are TRBV23-1 and TRBJ2-3; either TRBD1 or TRBD2 may supply D (5 bases each). Being an ORF, TRBV23-1 has a function that is uncertain. The CDR3 consists of 11 residues. V was pared by 9 bases and J by 5 bases, with 9 bases between. In DNA, the CDR3 is TGCGCCAGGGGGGACGGAGATACGCAGTATTTT. Its translation: CARGDGDTQYF.

The V gene is TRBV5-1, the J gene TRBJ1-2; no definite D call. The CDR3 has 15 amino acids. The V end was cut by 3 bases, the J end by 1 base, with 13 bases between. Per germline, CDR1 SGHRS and CDR2 YFSETQ. This chain's CDR3 is CASSSASQSNYGYTF. In DNA form, the CDR3 reads TGCGCCAGCAGCTCCGCTTCACAAAGTAACTATGGCTACACCTTC. Full variable domain (remainder filled in from reference TRBV5-1 and TRBJ1-2): KAGVTQTPRYLIKTRGQQVTLSCSPISGHRSVSWYQQTPGQGLQFLFEYFSETQRNKGNFPGRFSGRQFSNSRSEMNVSTLELGDSALYLCASSSASQSNYGYTFGSGTRLTVV.

DNA of the CDR3: TGTGCCAGCAGTTTTTTGGGACACGCTCCTACCTACGAGCAGTACTTC. Its translation: CASSFLGHAPTYEQYF. J is TRBJ2-7 and V is TRBV27; possibly TRBD1 for D (6 bases). The CDR3 contains 16 residues. V lost 3 bases and J 2 bases, leaving 17 bases between the germline ends. The germline CDR1 and CDR2 sequences are MNHEY and SMNVEV (reference sequence).

The V gene is TRBV7-8, the J gene TRBJ2-2; TRBD1 matches 8 bases. The ends lost 2 bases at V and 1 base at J; junction bases unmatched: 3. The V gene's germline CDR1 is SGHVS and CDR2 FQNEAQ. This CDR3 has 16 amino acids. Here the CDR3 reads CASSLYGTGNTGELFF. CDR3 DNA sequence: TGTGCCAGCAGCTTATATGGGACAGGGAACACCGGGGAGCTGTTTTTT.

With regard to this clone: One end of the junction is discordant with germline, which a read error may explain. V usage is TRBV2 and J usage is TRBJ2-7, with 7 nucleotides matching TRBD1. This CDR3 region has 15 residues. Germline-derived CDR1 and CDR2 are SNHLY and FYNNEI. The DNA for the CDR3 is TGTGCCAGCAGTCCCTTTGGACAGGCCTCCCACGAGCAGTACTTC. Translated, it gives CASSPFGQASHEQYF.

The rearrangement joins TRBV5-6 to TRBJ1-3; D unresolved. This CDR3 is built from 17 residues. The germline V and J ends were trimmed by 3 bases and 6 bases, with 22 bases remaining between them. The germline V gene has CDR1 SGHDT and CDR2 YYEEEE. The CDR3 region is CASSSFRRSTPQNTIYF. CDR3 nucleotides: TGTGCCAGCAGCTCTTTCCGACGGAGCACTCCACAAAACACCATATATTTT.

Note on this clone: The sample has other DNA sequences that encode this CDR3 too. The chain has TRBV6-6 and TRBJ2-7; no clear D gene. The V end was cut by 5 bases, the J end by 4 bases, with 6 bases between. The CDR3 length is 11 residues. CDR1 MNHNY and CDR2 SVGAGI come from the germline V gene (reference sequence). The CDR3 loop reads CASSREYEQYF. The CDR3 DNA is TGTGCCAGCAGTAGAGAGTACGAGCAGTACTTC.

This clone was seen just once. This chain joins TRBV14 and TRBJ2-2; no definite D call. Between the trimmed V and J ends, which lost 4 bases and 2 bases, there was a span of 5 bases. The CDR3 sequence is 13 residues long. CDR1 SGHDN and CDR2 FVKESK come from the germline V gene. The CDR3 nucleotides read TGTGCCAGCAGCCCTAAAAACACCGGGGAGCTGTTTTTT. Its translation is CASSPKNTGELFF.

The CDR3 nucleotides read TGTGCCAGCAGCTCCGACACCCCCCGGGAGACCCAGTACTTC. It specifies CASSSDTPRETQYF. The chain links TRBV7-9 to TRBJ2-5; D is undetermined. The germline CDR1 and CDR2 sequences are SEHNR and FQNEAQ (reference sequence). Trimming took 4 bases from V and 5 from J, leaving 14 bases between them. The CDR3 consists of 14 residues.